This entry lists 30 T cell receptor beta chains sequenced from one sample in a study of vaccination and CD4 T cells after COVID-19. At the Johns Hopkins FTIC core, DNA taken from cultured CD4+ T cells was sequenced by way of the Oncomine TCR Beta short-read assay. From the PCR reads, TCRdb called clonotypes with MiXCR, one entry per CDR3 protein. The sample carries approximately 9,300 distinct CDR3 sequences, roughly 34% recorded once. Indicated treatment: roughly nine-day PBMC culture with coronavirus spike peptide pools or control peptides (ViraFEST assay). The antigens for these receptors are not known. Sequencing was performed on CD4+ T cells from blood, cultured in vitro. The receptor set was obtained from a human donor who had recovered from COVID-19.

The CDR3 DNA is TGTGCCAGCAGTTTAGGAACGAACACCGGGGAGCTGTTTTTT. Protein product: CASSLGTNTGELFF. The J gene is TRBJ2-2, the V gene TRBV12-3 or TRBV12-4; D is unclear. V was pared by 1 base and J by 0 bases, with 3 bases between. The CDR3 loop spans 14 amino acids.

The chain uses TRBV7-2 and TRBJ2-6, with D possibly being TRBD1 or TRBD2 (5 bases each). V was shortened by 5 bases and J by 0 bases, with 11 bases between the two germline ends. This CDR3 contains 16 residues. Germline V gives CDR1 SGHTA, CDR2 FQGNSA. The CDR3 DNA reads as TGTGCCAGCAGCCGGGGCCTGGGCTCTGGGGCCAACGTCCTGACTTTC. Protein product: CASSRGLGSGANVLTF.

The rearrangement joins TRBV6-4 to TRBJ2-5; D perhaps matches TRBD2 (6 bases). The length of the CDR3 is 13 residues. The germline gives CDR1 MRHNA, CDR2 SNTAGT. Trimming removed 4 bases at V and 5 bases at J, with 11 bases between. Written as DNA, the CDR3 is TGTGCCAGCAGTGTCAACGGGGGTGAGACCCAGTACTTC. Its protein product is CASSVNGGETQYF.

As for this clonotype: One junction end disagrees with the germline gene, perhaps due to a read error. This sequence joins TRBV6-5 and TRBJ1-1; the D gene is possibly TRBD1 (6 bases). The CDR3 covers 15 residues. Per germline, CDR1 MNHEY and CDR2 SVGAGI. The CDR3 reads CTSSYSGADSTEAFF. In DNA, the CDR3 is TGTACCAGCAGTTACTCGGGGGCGGACAGCACTGAAGCTTTCTTT.

This chain connects TRBV10-1 to TRBJ1-1; D may be TRBD1 (5 bases). CDR3 length equals 17 residues. V lost 6 bases to trimming and J lost 3 bases, with 23 bases between them. Germline-derived CDR1 and CDR2 are WNHNN and SYGVQD (reference sequence). As DNA, the CDR3 is TGCGCCAGCAGCCCTGGCGGCTTGAGGGGCGCGTACACTGAAGCTTTCTTT. It is translated as CASSPGGLRGAYTEAFF.

This clonotype was detected only a few times. This chain uses TRBV5-1 with TRBJ2-3, with 13 bases that match TRBD2. CDR3 length: 15 residues. CDR1 is SGHRS and CDR2 is YFSETQ in the germline V gene. The junction had 0 bases not matched to a gene; V was cut back by 1 base and J by 4 bases. In DNA form, the CDR3 reads TGCGCCAGCAGCTTGACTAGCGGGGGGGCAGATACGCAGTATTTT. This sequence encodes CASSLTSGGADTQYF.

J is TRBJ1-1 and V is TRBV30; TRBD1 agrees at 7 bases. Unmatched junction bases numbered 6, after V lost 4 bases and J lost 1 base. The CDR3 length is 14 residues. Germline V lookup: CDR1 GTSNPN, CDR2 SVGIG (reference sequence). CDR3 residues: CAWTQGGGNTEAFF. For the CDR3, the DNA is TGTGCCTGGACCCAGGGGGGAGGGAACACTGAAGCTTTCTTT. Supplemented by reference TRBV30 and TRBJ1-1, the full variable domain reads SQTIHQWPATLVQPVGSPLSLECTVEGTSNPNLYWYRQAAGRGLQLLFYSVGIGQISSEVPQNLSASRPQDRQFILSSKKLLLSDSGFYLCAWTQGGGNTEAFFGQGTRLTVV.

V and J are TRBV19 and TRBJ1-4; tentatively, D is TRBD1 (6 bases). The CDR3 spans 16 residues. Germline CDR1 is LNHDA and CDR2 is SQIVND (reference sequence). Deletions cut 6 bases from V and 2 bases from J, with 16 bases between. The CDR3 protein is CASSLTGKGTNEKLFF. CDR3 sequence (DNA): TGTGCCAGTAGCTTGACAGGCAAGGGGACTAATGAAAAACTGTTTTTT.

This clonotype was counted a single time. The CDR3, as DNA: TGTGCCAGCACAGGTAGCACAGATACGCAGTATTTT. Translation gives CASTGSTDTQYF. This rearrangement joins TRBV6-2 or TRBV6-3 to TRBJ2-3, with no clear D. Germline CDR1 MNHEY, CDR2 SVGEGT. The CDR3 runs to 12 residues. The germline V and J ends were trimmed by 7 bases and 0 bases, with 5 bases remaining between them.

The gene calls are TRBV2 and TRBJ2-1; D ambiguous. This CDR3 is built from 11 residues. Germline V gene data show CDR1 as SNHLY and CDR2 as FYNNEI. The V end was cut by 6 bases, the J end by 7 bases, with 7 bases between. CDR3 loop: CASSPQNEQFF. The CDR3 DNA reads TGTGCCAGCAGCCCCCAAAATGAGCAGTTCTTC.

CDR3 coding DNA: TGTGCCTGGAGTGTCGGGGAGGAAAAACTGTTTTTT. This codes for CAWSVGEEKLFF. The chain uses TRBV30 and TRBJ1-4; the D is unclear. Trimming took 0 bases from V and 8 from J, leaving 7 bases between them. Germline CDR1 GTSNPN, CDR2 SVGIG (reference sequence). The CDR3 consists of 12 residues.

This clonotype appeared a few times. J is TRBJ1-1 and V is TRBV6-5, with D possibly TRBD1 on 6 matching bases. V was cut by 2 bases and J by 1 base, with 11 bases left in between. Per the germline V gene, CDR1 is MNHEY and CDR2 is SVGAGI. CDR3 size: 15 residues. CDR3 in DNA: TGTGCCAGCAGTTACCCGGGACACCCGAACACTGAAGCTTTCTTT. This encodes CASSYPGHPNTEAFF.

The gene calls are TRBV5-5 and TRBJ1-1, with 8 bases that match TRBD1. The junction had 18 bases not matched to a gene; V was cut back by 4 bases and J by 4 bases. Germline assignment: CDR1 SGHKS and CDR2 YYEKEE (reference sequence). The length of the CDR3 is 18 residues. Here the CDR3 DNA reads TGTGCCAGCAGCGGATTATCCGGGACAGGTAATATGGGCACTGAAGCTTTCTTT. Translating it yields CASSGLSGTGNMGTEAFF.

Concerning this clonotype itself: One end of the junction is discordant with germline, which a read error may explain. V and J are TRBV20-1 and TRBJ1-6; no clear D. CDR1 and CDR2 (germline): DFQATT, SNEGSKA (reference sequence). The CDR3 runs 14 residues. The CDR3 loop is CSAEGLTTNSPLHF. The CDR3 coding sequence is TGCAGTGCCGAGGGCCTCACGACCAATTCGCCCCTCCACTTT.

The chain has TRBV21-1 and TRBJ1-5. TRBV21-1 corresponds to a pseudogene. The CDR3 covers 20 residues. This CDR3 is CASSKGWIRDTLAGNQPQHF. The CDR3 DNA is TGTGCCAGCAGCAAAGGTTGGATCCGAGACACCCTCGCGGGGAATCAGCCCCAGCATTTT.

The genes are TRBV5-4 and TRBJ2-3; TRBD2 matches 12 bases. Germline CDR1 and CDR2: SGHNT and YYREEE (reference sequence). The CDR3 covers 18 residues. V was pared by 0 bases and J by 5 bases, with 10 bases of the junction left unmatched. CDR3 in DNA: TGTGCCAGCAGCTTGGCCTCACTAGCGGGGGGACGCGTAGATACGCAGTATTTT. This sequence encodes CASSLASLAGGRVDTQYF.

The chain joins TRBV3-1 to TRBJ1-2; D perhaps matches TRBD1 (5 bases). The CDR3 is 13 amino acids. Germline CDR1 and CDR2: LGHDT and YNNKEL (reference sequence). V was trimmed by 4 bases and J by 8 bases, leaving 14 bases between them. CDR3 bases: TGTGCCAGCAGCCCCTTGTGGGGGTTAGGCTACACCTTC. Amino acids: CASSPLWGLGYTF.

The rearrangement links TRBV12-3 or TRBV12-4 to TRBJ1-5; D is uncertain. With 2 bases removed from V and 0 bases from J, the gap between germline ends came to 5 bases. CDR3 length: 14 amino acids. The CDR3 DNA reads TGTGCCAGCAGTTTATCAGTTAGCAATCAGCCCCAGCATTTT. Its protein product is CASSLSVSNQPQHF.

CDR3 loop: CAWSTPNQPQHF. The CDR3 DNA reads as TGTGCCTGGAGTACACCGAATCAGCCCCAGCATTTT. The chain recombines TRBV30 with TRBJ1-5; D is uncertain. Trimming shortened V by 2 bases and J by 4 bases, and 6 bases separated the two germline ends. CDR1 and CDR2 (germline): GTSNPN, SVGIG (reference sequence). The CDR3 sequence is 12 residues long.

The chain combines TRBV6-1 with TRBJ2-4; TRBD1 aligns across 10 bases. V dropped 7 bases and J dropped 7; count of bases not matched to a gene: 10. This CDR3 is 15 amino acids long. Germline V CDR1 and CDR2: MNHNS, SASEGT. CDR3 in DNA: TGTGCCAGCAAGTACGACAGGGGGCTCGGGAACATTCAGTACTTC. It codes for CASKYDRGLGNIQYF.

The genes are TRBV9 and TRBJ1-6; TRBD1 might be the D (5 bases). The CDR3 sequence is 15 residues long. The V gene's germline CDR1 is SGDLS and CDR2 YYNGEE. The V end was cut by 4 bases, the J end by 6 bases, with 14 bases between. CDR3 in DNA: TGTGCCAGCAGCATAGGCGGGCAGGGTAATTCACCCCTCCACTTT. It yields the protein CASSIGGQGNSPLHF.

The V gene is TRBV11-3, the J gene TRBJ2-3; 9 positions match TRBD1. V trimming: 5 bases; J trimming: 1 base; junction bases outside the gene matches: 4. The germline V gene encodes CDR1 SGHNT and CDR2 YENEEA. The length of the CDR3 is 15 residues. CDR3 amino acids: CASSKRTGGTDTQYF. CDR3 DNA sequence: TGTGCCAGCAGCAAAAGGACAGGGGGCACAGATACGCAGTATTTT.

Here the CDR3 reads CAWSVPSGLFRRGEQFF. CDR3 DNA sequence: TGTGCCTGGAGTGTCCCCTCCGGCCTCTTCAGACGCGGTGAGCAGTTCTTC. V usage is TRBV30 and J usage is TRBJ2-1; D uncertain. Germline V gene sequence: CDR1 GTSNPN, CDR2 SVGIG (reference sequence). The CDR3 has 17 residues. Trimming removed 0 bases from V and 9 bases from J, with 24 bases in between.

This clonotype has just a few counts. This rearrangement joins TRBV5-1 to TRBJ1-1; 11 bases line up with TRBD1. Germline assignment: CDR1 SGHRS and CDR2 YFSETQ. This CDR3 has 15 amino acids. V lost 5 bases and J lost 0; bases outside the gene matches: 3. The CDR3 DNA is TGCGCCAGCAGACCGGGACAGGGGGTGAACACTGAAGCTTTCTTT. Translating gives CASRPGQGVNTEAFF.

The chain joins TRBV5-1 to TRBJ2-7, with 7 positions matching TRBD1. Trimming cost V 0 bases and J 4 bases; bases outside gene matches: 4. The germline gives CDR1 SGHRS, CDR2 YFSETQ. There are 14 residues in the CDR3. This CDR3 is CASSLAGRGYEQYF. For the CDR3, the DNA is TGCGCCAGCAGCTTGGCTGGCAGGGGGTACGAGCAGTACTTC.

The chain couples TRBV6-1 to TRBJ1-5; 11 positions match TRBD1. The CDR3 totals 17 residues. Trimming took 7 bases from V and 5 from J; bases not matched to a gene: 13. Germline-derived CDR1 and CDR2 are MNHNS and SASEGT. The chain's CDR3 is CASKYRTGGFKDQPQHF. In DNA form, the CDR3 reads TGTGCCAGCAAATACAGGACAGGGGGCTTTAAGGATCAGCCCCAGCATTTT.

This chain connects TRBV6-1 to TRBJ1-5; a weak D match, TRBD1 (6 bases). Germline V gene lookup returns CDR1 MNHNS and CDR2 SASEGT. V shed 7 bases and J shed 7 bases, with 14 bases lying between them. The CDR3 covers 13 residues. The CDR3 DNA follows: TGTGCCAGCACCCAGGGGTGGGGACAGCCCCAGCATTTT. Its translation is CASTQGWGQPQHF.

In this sample, this clonotype turned up a few times. The chain has TRBV30 and TRBJ1-6; D unresolved. The V end was cut by 0 bases, the J end by 4 bases, with 10 bases between. Germline lookup yields CDR1 GTSNPN and CDR2 SVGIG (reference sequence). The CDR3 consists of 15 residues. CDR3 loop: CAWSVEGGYNSPLHF. The CDR3 DNA reads TGTGCCTGGAGTGTTGAGGGAGGGTATAATTCACCCCTCCACTTT.

The J gene is TRBJ2-1, the V gene TRBV6-1; D is possibly TRBD2 (6 bases). This CDR3 is 11 amino acids long. The germline CDR1 and CDR2 sequences are MNHNS and SASEGT. V lost 3 bases to trimming and J lost 12 bases, with 9 bases between them. The CDR3 sequence is CASSDMGLQFF. DNA for the CDR3: TGTGCCAGCAGTGATATGGGACTGCAGTTCTTC.

The V call is TRBV9, the J call TRBJ2-1, with D uncertain. This CDR3 contains 13 residues. Germline CDR1 and CDR2: SGDLS and YYNGEE. V was trimmed by 0 bases and J by 10 bases, leaving 11 bases between them. Written as DNA, the CDR3 is TGTGCCAGCAGCGTAGATTGGCTCCTAGAGCAGTTCTTC. It yields the protein CASSVDWLLEQFF.